One T cell receptor beta chain is described in this entry. Its recognized antigen is unknown. The sample holds no much larger clone one base away, and base qualities are not on file. This record belongs to a study of blood T cell repertoires in COVID-19 (dated by TCRdb to the early 2020s). Broadly, across the study: Samples covering the acute and convalescent phases of COVID-19 were provided by collaborators in the United States, Italy and Spain. The prospective study material was composed of cDNA or gDNA derived from T cells, B-cell-depleted T cells, or PBMCs. The dataset comprised deeply sampled blood TCRbeta repertoires from subjects exposed to, actively infected with, or recovered from COVID-19. The repertoires were released in a freely available public database intended as a resource for research on the immune response to SARS-CoV-2. Samples were obtained from the ongoing ImmuneRACE study (first 160 participants) and from 1,254 subjects provided by 6 global collaborators. Sample metadata almost always included a de-identified subject ID, COVID-19 status, age in years and sex. Where available, HLA class I and class II types were taken from metadata supplied by the sample provider and were not determined by assay-based typing. On the study overall, not on this receptor specifically: Clinical and demographic metadata were provided uncurated, with the amount varying by source and participant.

The collaborating institutions used their own protocols to collect whole blood in K2EDTA tubes. For TCRbeta analysis, collaborators shipped samples in one of three forms: frozen whole blood, isolated PBMCs, or DNA extracted from either of those sample types. TCRbeta CDR3 regions were amplified from genomic DNA by means of the immunoSEQ Assay, a bias-controlled multiplex PCR. Processing in the source paper ran as follows. Within the assay, amplification of reference gene primers was used to estimate how many nucleated cells each sample contained. Sequence reads were collapsed and filtered to measure the absolute abundance of every unique TCRbeta CDR3 rearrangement. Productive Simpson clonality was computed per sample as the square root of Simpson's diversity index over productive rearrangements. TCRdb mirrors the immuneACCESS table, restricted to in-frame sequences. Some clones are absent from its copies; in checked studies, under half trace to an unresolved V gene, and the reason for the others is unknown. The V and J calls and clone size come from that table; D and trimming were worked out from the DNA. In all, the sample holds some 40,000 clones, and roughly four fifths of those were seen once. The ten most abundant clones make up around 45% of the sample.

The CDR3 sequence holds 17 residues, the cysteine and phenylalanine included. Only CDR3 DNA remains: 51 bases, in frame from the first base. V sheds 4 bases and J sheds 0 bases, leaving 16 bases between their ends. Per the germline V gene (reference sequence), LNHDA is the CDR1 and SQIVND is the CDR2. The sample was peripheral blood. This receptor was taken from a woman older than 75 with acute or convalescent COVID-19. The chain is assembled from TRBV19 and TRBJ1-5; the D segment could be TRBD1, given 6 matching bases. The DNA sequence follows: TGTGCCAGTAGTAAGCGTGCGGGGGGCGATAGCAATCAGCCCCAGCATTTT. Its translation reads: CASSKRAGGDSNQPQHF.